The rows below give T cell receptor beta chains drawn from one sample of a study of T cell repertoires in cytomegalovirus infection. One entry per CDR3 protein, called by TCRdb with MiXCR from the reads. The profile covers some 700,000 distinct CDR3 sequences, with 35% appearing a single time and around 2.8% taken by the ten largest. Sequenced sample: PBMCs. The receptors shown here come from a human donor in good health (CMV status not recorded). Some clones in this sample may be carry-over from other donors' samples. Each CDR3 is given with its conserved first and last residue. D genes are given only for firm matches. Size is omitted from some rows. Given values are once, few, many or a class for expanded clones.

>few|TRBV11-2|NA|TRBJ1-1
CASSPKGGGELGNTEAFF
TGTGCCAGCAGCCCCAAGGGGGGGGGCGAACTGGGGAACACTGAAGCTTTCTTT
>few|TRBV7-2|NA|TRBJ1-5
CASSPDSLMQPQHF
TGTGCCAGCAGCCCGGACAGTTTAATGCAGCCCCAGCATTTT
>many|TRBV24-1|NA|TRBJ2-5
CATIVDQETQYF
TGTGCCACCATAGTTGACCAAGAGACCCAGTACTTC
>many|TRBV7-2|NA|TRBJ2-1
CASSLVYRGRSYNEQFF
TGTGCCAGCAGCTTAGTGTATCGGGGCCGCTCCTACAATGAGCAGTTCTTC
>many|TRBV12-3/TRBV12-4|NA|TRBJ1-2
CASSLSAGAGGYTF
TGTGCCAGCAGTTTAAGCGCGGGGGCGGGTGGCTACACCTTC
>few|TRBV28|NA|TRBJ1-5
CASSLIGTVNQPQHF
TGTGCCAGCAGTTTGATTGGGACTGTGAATCAGCCCCAGCATTTT
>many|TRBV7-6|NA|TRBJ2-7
CASSLRTDGPYEQYF
TGTGCCAGCAGCTTACGGACTGACGGTCCCTACGAGCAGTACTTC
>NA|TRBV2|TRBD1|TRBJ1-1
CASTGDRTNTEAFF
TGTGCCAGCACGGGGGACAGGACTAACACTGAAGCTTTCTTT
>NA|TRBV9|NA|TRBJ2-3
CASSEITDTQYF
TGTGCCAGCAGCGAAATTACAGATACGCAGTATTTT
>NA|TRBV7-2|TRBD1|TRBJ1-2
CASSLAGGSDYGSTF
TGTGCCAGCAGCTTAGCAGGGGGCTCAGACTATGGCTCCACCTTC
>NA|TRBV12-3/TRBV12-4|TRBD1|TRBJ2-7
CASRTSRGRGLTYEQYF
TGTGCCAGCAGAACCTCCCGGGGCAGGGGGCTTACCTACGAGCAGTACTTC
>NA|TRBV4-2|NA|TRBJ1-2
CASSSETSNYGYTF
TGTGCCAGCAGCTCCGAAACCTCTAACTATGGCTACACCTTC
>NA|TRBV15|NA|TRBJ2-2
CATSREADTGELFF
TGTGCCACCAGCAGAGAGGCGGACACCGGGGAGCTGTTTTTT
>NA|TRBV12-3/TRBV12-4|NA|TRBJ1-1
CASQSRWGTEAFF
TGTGCCAGCCAATCCCGGTGGGGGACTGAAGCTTTCTTT
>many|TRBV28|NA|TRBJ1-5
CASNRDGNQPQHF
TGTGCCAGTAACCGGGACGGAAATCAGCCCCAGCATTTT
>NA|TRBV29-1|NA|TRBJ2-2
CSVGTGANTGELFF
TGCAGCGTTGGCACAGGAGCAAACACCGGGGAGCTGTTTTTT
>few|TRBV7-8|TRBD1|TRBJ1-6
CASSLARQGARNSPLHF
TGTGCCAGCAGCTTAGCGCGGCAGGGGGCGAGGAATTCACCCCTCCACTTT
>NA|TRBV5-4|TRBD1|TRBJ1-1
CASSYYRGLNTEAYF
TGTGCCAGCAGCTACTACAGGGGGCTGAACACTGAAGCTTACTTT
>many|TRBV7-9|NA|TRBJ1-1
CASSLGGLNTEAFF
TGTGCCAGCAGCTTAGGGGGGTTAAACACTGAAGCTTTCTTT
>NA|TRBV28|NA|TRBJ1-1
CASSRDEDDAEAFF
TGTGCCAGCAGTAGGGACGAGGACGATGCTGAAGCTTTCTTT
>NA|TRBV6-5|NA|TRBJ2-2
CSSSYSSPGDLCF
TGTTCCAGCAGTTACTCGTCCCCCGGGGATCTGTGTTTT
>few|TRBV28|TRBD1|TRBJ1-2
CASSQGGGAGGYTF
TGTGCCAGCAGCCAGGGAGGGGGCGCAGGTGGCTACACCTTC
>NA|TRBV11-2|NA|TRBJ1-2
CASSLEPAAGYTF
TGTGCCAGCAGCTTAGAACCGGCCGCAGGCTACACCTTC
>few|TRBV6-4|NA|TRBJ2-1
CASSSAGYSYNEQFF
TGTGCCAGCAGTTCCGCCGGCTACTCCTACAATGAGCAGTTCTTC
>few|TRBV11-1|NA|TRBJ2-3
CASSLHRVPDTQYF
TGTGCCAGCAGCTTACACAGGGTGCCAGATACGCAGTATTTT
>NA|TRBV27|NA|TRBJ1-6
CASSFNGVSGKGNSPLHF
TGTGCCAGCAGTTTTAATGGGGTCTCGGGTAAGGGAAATTCACCCCTCCACTTT
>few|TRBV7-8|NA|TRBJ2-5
CASSPPGLAGPNQETQYF
TGTGCCAGCAGCCCTCCTGGACTTGCGGGGCCCAACCAGGAGACCCAGTACTTC
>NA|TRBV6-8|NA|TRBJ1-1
CASSSLFPPTVANTEAFF
TGTGCCAGCAGTTCCCTTTTCCCCCCTACCGTAGCGAACACTGAAGCTTTCTTT
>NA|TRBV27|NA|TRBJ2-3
CASSLELDTDTQYF
TGTGCCAGCAGTTTAGAACTAGACACAGATACGCAGTATTTT
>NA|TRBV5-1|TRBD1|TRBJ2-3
CASERTGTGSTDTQYF
TGCGCCAGCGAACGAACCGGGACAGGGTCCACAGATACGCAGTATTTT
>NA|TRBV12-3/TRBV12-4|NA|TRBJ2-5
CASSPRGVRGSETQYF
TGTGCCAGCAGTCCCAGGGGGGTCCGGGGGTCAGAGACCCAGTACTTC
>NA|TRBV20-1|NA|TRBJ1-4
CSAGGEAGKLFF
TGCAGTGCTGGAGGGGAGGCGGGGAAACTGTTTTTT
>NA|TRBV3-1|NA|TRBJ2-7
CASSQGGGGFGEQYF
TGTGCCAGCAGCCAAGGCGGCGGAGGGTTTGGCGAGCAGTACTTC
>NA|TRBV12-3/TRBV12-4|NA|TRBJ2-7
CASSLTAASRDEQYF
TGTGCCAGCAGTTTGACGGCAGCCTCACGAGACGAGCAGTACTTC
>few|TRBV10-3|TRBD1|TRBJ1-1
CAIRGTGGTEAFF
TGTGCCATCAGGGGGACAGGGGGCACTGAAGCTTTCTTT
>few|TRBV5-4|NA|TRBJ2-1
CASSEMEVLDEQFF
TGTGCCAGCAGTGAGATGGAGGTCCTAGATGAGCAGTTCTTC
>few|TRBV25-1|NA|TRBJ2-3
CASSEGGRGRATDTQYF
TGTGCCAGCAGTGAAGGTGGCAGGGGTAGGGCCACAGATACGCAGTATTTT
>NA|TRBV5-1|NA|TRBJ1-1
CATRKDSTANTEAFF
TGCGCCACCCGCAAAGACTCGACTGCAAACACTGAAGCTTTCTTT
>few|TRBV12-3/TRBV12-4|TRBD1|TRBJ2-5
CASSSRDRGGRETQYF
TGTGCCAGCAGTTCGAGAGACAGGGGTGGTCGGGAGACCCAGTACTTC
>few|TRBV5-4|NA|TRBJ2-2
CASSLGLRPNTGELFF
TGTGCCAGCAGCTTGGGGCTCCGTCCGAACACCGGGGAGCTGTTTTTT
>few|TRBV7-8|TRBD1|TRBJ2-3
CASSRWPGQTDTQYF
TGTGCCAGCAGTAGGTGGCCGGGACAGACAGATACGCAGTATTTT
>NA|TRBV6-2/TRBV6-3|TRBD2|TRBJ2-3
CASSPGGLAGDTQYF
TGTGCCAGCAGCCCAGGCGGTCTAGCGGGGGATACGCAGTATTTT